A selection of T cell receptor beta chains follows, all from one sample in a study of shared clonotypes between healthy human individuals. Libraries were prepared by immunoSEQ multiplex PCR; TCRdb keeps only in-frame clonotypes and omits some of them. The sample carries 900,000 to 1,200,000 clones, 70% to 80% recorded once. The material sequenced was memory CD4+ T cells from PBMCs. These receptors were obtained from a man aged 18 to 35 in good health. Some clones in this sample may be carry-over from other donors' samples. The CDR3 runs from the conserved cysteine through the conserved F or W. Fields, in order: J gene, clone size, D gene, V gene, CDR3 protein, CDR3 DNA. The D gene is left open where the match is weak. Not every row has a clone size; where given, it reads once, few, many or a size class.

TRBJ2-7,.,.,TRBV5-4,CASSWNDRFTSEQYF,TGTGCCAGCAGCTGGAACGACAGGTTCACCTCCGAGCAGTACTTC
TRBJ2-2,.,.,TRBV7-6,CASSLARVVNTGELFF,TGTGCCAGCAGCTTAGCCCGGGTCGTGAACACCGGGGAGCTGTTTTTT
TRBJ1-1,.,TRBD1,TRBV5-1,CASSLDRGNTEAFF,TGCGCCAGCAGCTTAGACAGGGGGAACACTGAAGCTTTCTTT
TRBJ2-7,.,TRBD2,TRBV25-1,CASSAFFAGTTSYEQYF,TGTGCCAGCAGTGCCTTTTTCGCCGGGACTACCTCCTACGAGCAGTACTTC
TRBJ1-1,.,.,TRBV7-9,CASTGDGTEAFF,TGTGCCAGCACCGGGGACGGCACTGAAGCTTTCTTT
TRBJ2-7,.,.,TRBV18,CASSPPRDGRHEQYF,TGTGCCAGCTCACCCCCGAGGGACGGAAGGCACGAGCAGTACTTC
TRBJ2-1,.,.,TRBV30,CAWTMWNNEQFF,TGTGCCTGGACGATGTGGAACAATGAGCAGTTCTTC
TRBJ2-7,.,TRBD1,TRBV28,CASSFGGQSSYEQYF,TGTGCCAGCAGTTTTGGGGGACAGAGCTCCTACGAGCAGTACTTC
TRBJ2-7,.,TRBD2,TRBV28,CASSFSGTRPYEQYF,TGTGCCAGCAGTTTCTCCGGGACTAGACCCTACGAGCAGTACTTC
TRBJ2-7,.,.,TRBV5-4,CASSTGGDEQYF,TGTGCCAGCAGCACCGGCGGGGACGAGCAGTACTTC
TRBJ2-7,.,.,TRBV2,CASTFINYEQYF,TGTGCCAGCACTTTTATAAACTACGAGCAGTACTTC
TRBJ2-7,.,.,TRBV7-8,CASSLDTGTSYEQYF,TGTGCCAGCAGCTTAGATACGGGTACCTCCTACGAGCAGTACTTC
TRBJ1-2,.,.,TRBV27,CASGRGGGGRGYTF,TGTGCCAGCGGTCGTGGCGGGGGCGGTCGCGGCTACACCTTC
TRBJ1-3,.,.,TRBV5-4,CASRPDVGVSGNTIYF,TGTGCCAGCCGACCGGATGTGGGGGTCTCTGGAAACACCATATATTTT
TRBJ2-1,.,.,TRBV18,CASSALVDNEQFF,TGTGCCAGCTCAGCTCTAGTCGACAATGAGCAGTTCTTC
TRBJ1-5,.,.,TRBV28,CASSSLRDPAQHF,TGTGCCAGCAGTTCCCTCCGGGACCCAGCCCAGCATTTT
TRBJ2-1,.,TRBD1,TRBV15,CATATQGAYNEQFF,TGTGCCACCGCGACACAGGGGGCCTACAATGAGCAGTTCTTC
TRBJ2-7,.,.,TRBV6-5,CASSEVADPYEQYF,TGTGCCAGCAGTGAAGTGGCGGACCCCTACGAGCAGTACTTC
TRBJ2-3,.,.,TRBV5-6,CASSLWRTDTQYF,TGTGCCAGCAGCTTGTGGCGCACAGATACGCAGTATTTT
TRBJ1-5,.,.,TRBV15,CATSRDTGGGGSNQPQHF,TGTGCCACCAGCAGAGATACGGGTGGAGGGGGGAGCAATCAGCCCCAGCATTTT
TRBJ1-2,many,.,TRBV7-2,CASSSHPLYTF,TGTGCCAGCAGTTCTCACCCTCTATACACCTTC
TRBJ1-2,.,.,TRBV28,CASRRTASNYGYTF,TGTGCCAGCAGAAGGACAGCGTCTAACTATGGCTACACCTTC
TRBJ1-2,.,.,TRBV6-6,CASGVGGGYGYTF,TGTGCCAGCGGGGTAGGAGGGGGCTATGGCTACACCTTC